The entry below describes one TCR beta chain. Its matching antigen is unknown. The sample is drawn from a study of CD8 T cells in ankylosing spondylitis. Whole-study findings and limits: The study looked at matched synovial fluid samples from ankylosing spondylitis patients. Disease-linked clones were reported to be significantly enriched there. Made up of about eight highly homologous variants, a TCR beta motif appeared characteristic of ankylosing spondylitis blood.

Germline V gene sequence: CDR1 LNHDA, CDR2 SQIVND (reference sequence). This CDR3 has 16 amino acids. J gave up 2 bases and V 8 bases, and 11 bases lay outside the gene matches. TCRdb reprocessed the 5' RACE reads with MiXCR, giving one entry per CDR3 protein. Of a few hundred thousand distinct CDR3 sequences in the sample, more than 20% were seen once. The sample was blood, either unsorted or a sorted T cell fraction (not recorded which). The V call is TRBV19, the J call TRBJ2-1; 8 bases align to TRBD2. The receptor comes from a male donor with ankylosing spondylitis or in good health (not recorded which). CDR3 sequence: CASQRIAGPTYNEQFF. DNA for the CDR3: TGTGCCAGTCAGAGAATAGCGGGACCAACCTACAATGAGCAGTTCTTC.